Sequencing of this TCR beta chain was carried out in a study of shared clonotypes between healthy human individuals. About this clone: No antigen is known for it.

The study, taken as a whole, reports: Generation probabilities of non-shared clonotypes were lower (relative to those shared by all four donors).

This table comes from immunoSEQ multiplex PCR, and its TCRdb copy is limited to in-frame clones, with some not included. This table holds approximately 1,000,000 clones, roughly 80% found once. This CDR3 is 16 amino acids long. Trimming cost V 5 bases and J 4 bases; bases outside gene matches: 7. Germline V CDR1 and CDR2: SGHVS, FNYEAQ. The sequenced sample was memory CD4+ T cells from PBMCs. The subset denotes: CD45RA-negative fraction. This clonotype was obtained from a man between 18 and 35 years old in good health. Some clones in this sample may be carry-over from other donors' samples. The chain couples TRBV7-6 to TRBJ2-1, with TRBD2 identical over 11 bases. As DNA, the CDR3 is TGTGCCAGCAGCCATGAGGCTAGCGGGGGGTACAATGAGCAGTTCTTC. Its translation is CASSHEASGGYNEQFF.